This T cell receptor (beta chain) was found in a study of blood T cell repertoires in COVID-19. Study in general: Acute and convalescent COVID-19 samples came from the United States, Italy and Spain.

CDR1 LGHDT and CDR2 YNNKEL come from the germline V gene (reference sequence). V was clipped by 0 bases and J by 6 bases; unmatched bases: 8. This CDR3 spans 16 amino acids. In the original workflow: Estimation of nucleated cell counts was performed using reference gene primer amplification. TCRdb's copy holds only in-frame clones and misses some; the assay was immunoSEQ multiplex PCR. That table is the source of V, J and clone size, and D and trimming were worked out from the DNA. Of around 88,000 clones detected, over 70% appear once; the ten largest clones hold about 10%. This sequence was found in a woman aged 80 or over with acute or convalescent COVID-19. This chain joins TRBV3-1 (or the pseudogene TRBV3-2) and TRBJ1-5, with 7 bases that match TRBD1. The sequenced sample consisted of peripheral blood. This chain's CDR3 is CASSQDGSGGPQPQHF. CDR3 in DNA: TGTGCCAGCAGCCAAGATGGGTCAGGGGGTCCTCAGCCCCAGCATTTT.